Described below is a single T cell receptor (beta chain) sequence and its context. Its antigen is still unknown. These data come from a study of identical twins. Points from the study as a whole: Out-of-frame alpha sequences shared by twins showed excess low generation probability. Recombination models fit unrelated individuals' TCR alpha sharing but underestimated twins'. Zero-insertion findings could be partly confounded by invariant cells (MAIT and iNKT cells).

TCRdb recomputed calls from the 5' RACE reads with MiXCR, one row per CDR3 protein. Among about 1.7 million distinct CDR3 sequences listed, under 35% were seen once. The CDR3 is made up of 15 amino acids. V was shortened by 1 base and J by 1 base, with 10 bases between the two germline ends. CDR1 SGHDT and CDR2 YYEEEE come from the germline V gene. This chain connects TRBV5-6 to TRBJ2-3; D remains ambiguous. The clonotype comes from a newborn girl in good health. Sequences were obtained from cord blood. This chain's CDR3 is CASSLKGLGTDTQYF. The CDR3 bases are TGTGCCAGCAGCTTGAAGGGTCTTGGCACAGATACGCAGTATTTT.